A selection of T cell receptor beta chains follows, all from one sample in a study of blood T cell repertoires in COVID-19. The data were produced by immunoSEQ multiplex PCR, yet TCRdb's version contains in-frame clones alone and is incomplete. The data contain 150,000 to 200,000 clones, 88% of them seen just once; the ten biggest clones take up approximately 2%. The sample consisted of peripheral blood. These receptors all stem from a man in his fifties who had recovered from COVID-19. CDR3s include the opening cysteine and the closing phenylalanine or tryptophan. D genes are given only for firm matches. The size field is filled for only some rows; it gives once, few, many or a size class.

j_gene: TRBJ1-4; v_gene: TRBV27; d_gene: NA; abundance: NA; CDR3nt: TGTGCCAGCAGTTTTCGGAGGATCCCTACCGGGGCTAATGAAAAACTGTTTTTT; CDR3aa: CASSFRRIPTGANEKLFF
j_gene: TRBJ2-7; v_gene: TRBV5-1; d_gene: TRBD1; abundance: NA; CDR3nt: TGCGCCACCTCGCCGACAGGGGGGACCTACGAGCAGTACTTC; CDR3aa: CATSPTGGTYEQYF
j_gene: TRBJ2-2; v_gene: TRBV7-3; d_gene: TRBD2; abundance: few; CDR3nt: TGTGCCAGCAGCCCCGTCCTACTAGCGGGAGGGGGCGGGGAGCTGTTTTTT; CDR3aa: CASSPVLLAGGGGELFF
j_gene: TRBJ1-1; v_gene: TRBV7-6; d_gene: TRBD1; abundance: NA; CDR3nt: TGTGCCAGCAGCTCGGACAGGGGGGGCACTGAAGCTTTCTTT; CDR3aa: CASSSDRGGTEAFF
j_gene: TRBJ2-5; v_gene: TRBV2; d_gene: NA; abundance: NA; CDR3nt: TGTGCCAGCAGTCGGACACCAAACCTCCAAGAGACCCAGTACTTC; CDR3aa: CASSRTPNLQETQYF
j_gene: TRBJ1-4; v_gene: TRBV4-3; d_gene: TRBD1; abundance: NA; CDR3nt: TGCGCCAGCAGTCGTGTGACAGGGGATGAAAAACTGTTTTTT; CDR3aa: CASSRVTGDEKLFF
j_gene: TRBJ1-6; v_gene: TRBV6-1; d_gene: TRBD1; abundance: NA; CDR3nt: TGTGCCAGCAGTGAAGACTCAGGGGGTTCACCCCTCCACTTT; CDR3aa: CASSEDSGGSPLHF
j_gene: TRBJ1-5; v_gene: TRBV19; d_gene: NA; abundance: NA; CDR3nt: TGTGCCAGTAGTTTCCTTCCAGGGTTCAATCAGCCCCAGCATTTT; CDR3aa: CASSFLPGFNQPQHF
j_gene: TRBJ1-5; v_gene: TRBV10-1; d_gene: NA; abundance: once; CDR3nt: TGCGCCAGCAGTGGTCAGGGAGGAAGCAATCAGCCCCAGCATTTT; CDR3aa: CASSGQGGSNQPQHF
j_gene: TRBJ2-3; v_gene: TRBV5-4; d_gene: TRBD1; abundance: NA; CDR3nt: TGTGCCAGCAGCTTGCGGGACCGGGACAGGAAGAAGTATTTT; CDR3aa: CASSLRDRDRKKYF
j_gene: TRBJ2-5; v_gene: TRBV5-4; d_gene: TRBD1; abundance: NA; CDR3nt: TGTGCCAGCAGCTTGGCACAGGGGCCAGGGGAGACCCAGTACTTC; CDR3aa: CASSLAQGPGETQYF
j_gene: TRBJ2-7; v_gene: TRBV5-1; d_gene: TRBD1; abundance: once; CDR3nt: TGCGCCAGCAGCCCTGCGGTGACAGGGCTATCCTACGAGCAGTACTTC; CDR3aa: CASSPAVTGLSYEQYF
j_gene: TRBJ2-7; v_gene: TRBV25-1; d_gene: TRBD2; abundance: NA; CDR3nt: TGTGCCAGCAGTGCTGGGACTAGCGGGAGGTACGAGCAGTACTTC; CDR3aa: CASSAGTSGRYEQYF
j_gene: TRBJ1-2; v_gene: TRBV28; d_gene: NA; abundance: NA; CDR3nt: TGTGCCAGCAGTTCTCCGGATAGGGGGGGCTACACCTTC; CDR3aa: CASSSPDRGGYTF
j_gene: TRBJ1-2; v_gene: TRBV2; d_gene: NA; abundance: NA; CDR3nt: TGTGCCAGCAGTCTAGGGACACCCCAGGGAAACTATGGCTACACCTTC; CDR3aa: CASSLGTPQGNYGYTF
j_gene: TRBJ2-1; v_gene: TRBV12-5; d_gene: TRBD2; abundance: NA; CDR3nt: TGTGCTAGTGGTTTGGTATTAGGGACTAGCGGTATTGAGCAGTTCTTC; CDR3aa: CASGLVLGTSGIEQFF
j_gene: TRBJ1-3; v_gene: TRBV18; d_gene: NA; abundance: NA; CDR3nt: TGTGCCAGCTCACCAGATAACAGGTCGGGAAACACCATATATTTT; CDR3aa: CASSPDNRSGNTIYF
j_gene: TRBJ2-3; v_gene: TRBV6-4; d_gene: NA; abundance: NA; CDR3nt: TGTGCCAGCAGTGACTCGGGGACATCTAGCACAGATACGCAGTATTTT; CDR3aa: CASSDSGTSSTDTQYF
j_gene: TRBJ2-5; v_gene: TRBV11-2; d_gene: NA; abundance: NA; CDR3nt: TGTGCCAGCACCCTATCGGGAAAGGAGACCCAGTACTTC; CDR3aa: CASTLSGKETQYF
j_gene: TRBJ2-1; v_gene: TRBV5-5; d_gene: TRBD2; abundance: NA; CDR3nt: TGTGCCAGCAGCCTAGCGGGAGACGGGTACAATGAGCAGTTCTTC; CDR3aa: CASSLAGDGYNEQFF
j_gene: TRBJ2-7; v_gene: TRBV18; d_gene: TRBD2; abundance: once; CDR3nt: TGTGCCAGCTCACCAGGACTAGCGGCGACCTACGAGCAGTACTTC; CDR3aa: CASSPGLAATYEQYF
j_gene: TRBJ2-2; v_gene: TRBV27; d_gene: NA; abundance: once; CDR3nt: TGTGCCAGCAGTTCCTTATTCGCGAACACCGGGGAGCTGTTTTTT; CDR3aa: CASSSLFANTGELFF
j_gene: TRBJ1-1; v_gene: TRBV11-2; d_gene: NA; abundance: NA; CDR3nt: TGTGCCAGCATCCTCACGGGCCCGCGGGGGACTGAAGCTTTCTTT; CDR3aa: CASILTGPRGTEAFF
j_gene: TRBJ2-1; v_gene: TRBV5-1; d_gene: TRBD2; abundance: once; CDR3nt: TGCGCCAGCAGCTTGGCCGGACTAGCGGGTGTAAGCTCCTACAATGAGCAGTTCTTC; CDR3aa: CASSLAGLAGVSSYNEQFF
j_gene: TRBJ1-1; v_gene: TRBV7-9; d_gene: TRBD1; abundance: few; CDR3nt: TGTGCCAGCAGCTTAGGGGGACAGGGGGCTGAAGCTTTCTTT; CDR3aa: CASSLGGQGAEAFF
j_gene: TRBJ2-2; v_gene: TRBV6-4; d_gene: TRBD1; abundance: NA; CDR3nt: TGTGCCAGCAGTGATCTCCGAGGGACAGGACACACCGGGGAGCTGTTTTTT; CDR3aa: CASSDLRGTGHTGELFF
j_gene: TRBJ2-2; v_gene: TRBV5-4; d_gene: NA; abundance: NA; CDR3nt: TGTGCCAGCAGCTTGGATCCAGGGGAGAGAACCGGGGAGCTGTTTTTT; CDR3aa: CASSLDPGERTGELFF
j_gene: TRBJ1-5; v_gene: TRBV28; d_gene: TRBD1; abundance: once; CDR3nt: TGTGCCAGCAGTTTATCAGGGGGCGCGTTTCAGCCCCAGCATTTT; CDR3aa: CASSLSGGAFQPQHF
j_gene: TRBJ2-1; v_gene: TRBV20-1; d_gene: NA; abundance: NA; CDR3nt: TGCAGTGCTAGTAAGGTGGAGAGCTCCTACAATGAGCAGTTCTTC; CDR3aa: CSASKVESSYNEQFF
j_gene: TRBJ1-3; v_gene: TRBV18; d_gene: NA; abundance: NA; CDR3nt: TGTGCCAGCTCACCGTTTAAGACAGGCAACTCTGGAAACACCATATATTTT; CDR3aa: CASSPFKTGNSGNTIYF
j_gene: TRBJ1-1; v_gene: TRBV7-2; d_gene: TRBD1; abundance: NA; CDR3nt: TGTGCCAGCAGCTTATCAGGACAGGGAAGGACTGAAGCTTTCTTT; CDR3aa: CASSLSGQGRTEAFF
j_gene: TRBJ1-3; v_gene: TRBV6-5; d_gene: TRBD1; abundance: NA; CDR3nt: TGTGCCAGCAGCAGACAGGGAGCGGCAGGAAACACCATATATTTT; CDR3aa: CASSRQGAAGNTIYF
j_gene: TRBJ2-2; v_gene: TRBV19; d_gene: NA; abundance: NA; CDR3nt: TGTGCCAGTACCCCCCAAACCGGGGAGCTGTTTTTT; CDR3aa: CASTPQTGELFF
j_gene: TRBJ2-1; v_gene: TRBV29-1; d_gene: NA; abundance: NA; CDR3nt: TGCAGCGTCGAGGGCAGGAATGAGCAGTTCTTC; CDR3aa: CSVEGRNEQFF
j_gene: TRBJ1-5; v_gene: TRBV6-2/TRBV6-3; d_gene: NA; abundance: NA; CDR3nt: TGTGCCAGCAGTTACTCGACCGTCAGGGGCGGGCAGCCCCAGCATTTT; CDR3aa: CASSYSTVRGGQPQHF